This T cell receptor (beta chain) is from a study of blood T cell repertoires in COVID-19. TCRdb keeps only in-frame clones here, not all; method: immunoSEQ multiplex PCR. In the table there are 200,000 to 250,000 clones, approximately 85% of which are singletons. The CDR3 consists of 14 residues. V lost 3 bases, J lost 6 bases, and 15 bases lay in between. Germline CDR1 is SGHKS and CDR2 is YYEKEE (reference sequence). Sequenced input: peripheral blood. The receptor was derived from a woman aged 70 to 79 with COVID-19, enrolled during active disease. This rearrangement joins TRBV5-5 to TRBJ1-2; D uncertain. Here the CDR3 DNA reads TGTGCCAGCAGCTCGGACGGAGGACGGAATGGCTACACCTTC. Its protein product is CASSSDGGRNGYTF.